Listed here are 17 T cell receptor beta chains from one sample, sequenced in a study of blood T cell repertoires in COVID-19 (dated by TCRdb to 2020 to 2022). Library construction relied on the immunoSEQ multiplex PCR assay. TCRdb holds this immuneACCESS table with in-frame rearrangements only. Some clones are missing; in checked studies, unresolved V genes explain under half, and the rest has no known cause. In all, the sample holds some 150,000 clones, and over 75% of those were seen once. Of the sample, more than 1% is held by the ten largest clones. Sequenced input: PBMCs or T cells enriched from blood (not recorded which). The receptors derive from a woman aged 30 to 39 with acute COVID-19.

This clone was detected a few times. The chain employs TRBV4-1 and TRBJ1-5; D might be TRBD1 (5 bases). Trimming cost V 5 bases and J 10 bases, with 21 bases left between them. The CDR3 has 15 amino acids. In germline, CDR1 is MGHRA, CDR2 YSYEKL. In DNA form, the CDR3 reads TGCGCCAGCAGCTCCGGAGGGACGGGTCATGGACCCCAGCATTTT. Residues: CASSSGGTGHGPQHF.

The chain couples TRBV27 to TRBJ2-3; 7 nucleotides line up with TRBD2. The CDR3 consists of 16 residues. Trimming took 6 bases from V and 1 from J; bases not matched to a gene: 10. The germline gives CDR1 MNHEY, CDR2 SMNVEV (reference sequence). CDR3 in amino acids: CASSPLAVIGTDTQYF. The CDR3 region has the DNA TGTGCCAGCAGCCCCCTAGCGGTCATCGGCACAGATACGCAGTATTTT.

The V and J genes are TRBV5-8 and TRBJ2-2, with 10 positions matching TRBD2. Germline trimming cut 4 bases from V and 4 bases from J; bases unmatched to any gene: 4. This CDR3 comprises 15 residues. Per germline, CDR1 SGHTS and CDR2 YDEGEE. The CDR3 loop is CASSRLAGATGELFF. CDR3 DNA: TGTGCCAGCAGCAGGCTAGCGGGAGCCACCGGGGAGCTGTTTTTT.

The CDR3 region is CASSSSFQGVMNTEAFF. CDR3 DNA sequence: TGTGCCAGCAGCTCCAGTTTCCAGGGGGTAATGAACACTGAAGCTTTCTTT. The J gene is TRBJ1-1, the V gene TRBV7-8, with 7 bases lining up with TRBD1. The CDR3 extends over 17 amino acids. J gave up 0 bases and V 4 bases, and 11 bases lay outside the gene matches. Germline values: CDR1 SGHVS, CDR2 FQNEAQ. Full variable domain (missing parts from reference TRBV7-8 and TRBJ1-1): GAGVSQSPRYKVAKRGQDVALRCDPISGHVSLFWYQQALGQGPEFLTYFQNEAQLDKSGLPSDRFFAERPEGSVSTLKIQRTQQEDSAVYLCASSSSFQGVMNTEAFFGQGTRLTVV.

The V call is TRBV10-3, the J call TRBJ2-7, with TRBD2 as a possible D gene (5 bases). This CDR3 is built from 13 residues. Between the trimmed V and J ends, which lost 3 bases and 6 bases, there was a span of 12 bases. CDR1 and CDR2 from the germline V gene are ENHRY and SYGVKD. The CDR3: CAISDRRGFEQYF. The DNA of the CDR3 is TGTGCCATCAGTGACCGGCGAGGGTTCGAGCAGTACTTC.

The gene calls are TRBV21-1 and TRBJ2-1; TRBD2 is taken as the D call from the table, unchecked against the DNA. TRBV21-1 is a known pseudogene. The CDR3 is made up of 14 amino acids. The CDR3 sequence: CASYVGTSGNEQFF. As DNA, the CDR3 is TGTGCCAGCTATGTCGGGACTAGCGGGAATGAGCAGTTCTTC.

The chain employs TRBV5-1 and TRBJ2-1; maybe TRBD1 (5 bases). This CDR3 has 14 residues. Trimming pared 4 bases from V and 4 bases from J, leaving 12 bases between. Germline V gene lookup returns CDR1 SGHRS and CDR2 YFSETQ. CDR3: CASSPGAEYNEQFF. CDR3 nucleotides: TGCGCCAGCAGCCCTGGGGCGGAATACAATGAGCAGTTCTTC.

V and J are TRBV28 and TRBJ2-2, with D perhaps TRBD1 (6 bases). This CDR3 is built from 15 residues. Germline CDR1 MDHEN, CDR2 SYDVKM. The V end was cut by 2 bases, the J end by 2 bases, with 9 bases between. CDR3 bases: TGTGCCAGCAGTTTAGGGACACTCAACACCGGGGAGCTGTTTTTT. It translates to CASSLGTLNTGELFF.

The chain links TRBV5-5 to TRBJ2-7; 7 positions agree with TRBD1. Germline CDR1 reads SGHKS; CDR2 reads YYEKEE (reference sequence). The trim removed 1 base at V and 6 bases at J, leaving 4 bases unmatched. CDR3 size: 13 residues. In DNA form, the CDR3 reads TGTGCCAGCAGCTTGAGACAGGGAATCGAGCAGTACTTC. Protein product: CASSLRQGIEQYF.

V is TRBV30 and J is TRBJ2-4; 7 bases match TRBD1. Trimming removed 1 base from V and 1 base from J; junction bases left unmatched: 10. The germline CDR1 and CDR2 sequences are GTSNPN and SVGIG (reference sequence). The CDR3 has 17 residues. The CDR3 region is CAWSGTGANFAKNIQYF. In DNA form, the CDR3 reads TGTGCCTGGAGTGGGACAGGCGCCAACTTTGCCAAAAACATTCAGTACTTC.

The chain uses TRBV19 and TRBJ1-2, with 9 bases identical to TRBD1. V was clipped by 10 bases and J by 13 bases; unmatched bases: 16. Germline V gene data show CDR1 as LNHDA and CDR2 as SQIVND (reference sequence). This CDR3 is built from 13 residues. In nucleotides, the CDR3 is TGTGCCACCGCCGGGACCGGGACAGGGCTCCGCACCTTC. It yields the protein CATAGTGTGLRTF.

The chain couples TRBV30 to TRBJ1-1; D gene unclear. There are 13 residues in the CDR3. Germline CDR1 is GTSNPN and CDR2 is SVGIG (reference sequence). V was shortened by 4 bases and J by 1 base, with 10 bases between the two germline ends. DNA for the CDR3: TGTGCCTGGAACACCCAGTCGAACACTGAAGCTTTCTTT. Encoded protein: CAWNTQSNTEAFF. The entire variable domain, with the rest obtained from reference TRBV30 and TRBJ1-1, is as follows: SQTIHQWPATLVQPVGSPLSLECTVEGTSNPNLYWYRQAAGRGLQLLFYSVGIGQISSEVPQNLSASRPQDRQFILSSKKLLLSDSGFYLCAWNTQSNTEAFFGQGTRLTVV.

The chain has TRBV5-6 and TRBJ1-2; D call uncertain. Germline-derived CDR1 and CDR2 are SGHDT and YYEEEE. The V end lost 0 bases, the J end lost 0 bases, and 9 bases lay between the germline ends. This CDR3 is 15 amino acids long. The CDR3, as DNA: TGTGCCAGCAGCTTGGGACAAGCAACTAACTATGGCTACACCTTC. This gives the protein CASSLGQATNYGYTF.

The CDR3 DNA reads as TGTGCCAGTAGTATGGGAGTGGACAGGATCATTTCTGGCGCCTACGAGCAGTACTTC. Translating gives CASSMGVDRIISGAYEQYF. The J gene is TRBJ2-7, the V gene TRBV19; 7 positions match TRBD1. Germline V gene lookup returns CDR1 LNHDA and CDR2 SQIVND (reference sequence). V was pared by 3 bases and J by 2 bases, with 19 bases of the junction left unmatched. The CDR3 is 19 residues long. The whole variable domain, filled in from reference TRBV19 and TRBJ2-7, reads DGGITQSPKYLFRKEGQNVTLSCEQNLNHDAMYWYRQDPGQGLRLIYYSQIVNDFQKGDIAEGYSVSREKKESFPLTVTSAQKNPTAFYLCASSMGVDRIISGAYEQYFGPGTRLTVT.

The J gene is TRBJ2-1, the V gene TRBV7-9; 8 bases agree with TRBD2. V lost 5 bases, J lost 5 bases, and 8 bases stayed unmatched. The CDR3 has 15 amino acids. Per the germline V gene, CDR1 is SEHNR and CDR2 is FQNEAQ (reference sequence). The chain's CDR3 is CASSPQREWNNEQFF. The CDR3 nucleotides read TGTGCCAGCAGCCCCCAGCGGGAGTGGAACAATGAGCAGTTCTTC.

The gene calls are TRBV11-2 and TRBJ1-5; the D gene is possibly TRBD1 (6 bases). This CDR3 is built from 13 residues. In germline, CDR1 is SGHAT, CDR2 FQNNGV. V gave up 5 bases and J gave up 7 bases, with 12 bases separating them. The CDR3 region has the DNA TGTGCCAGCAGCACAGGGTGGAGCCAGCCCCAGCATTTT. It yields the protein CASSTGWSQPQHF.

This sequence joins TRBV27 and TRBJ1-1, with a possible D match to TRBD1 (5 bases). The V gene lost 11 bases and the J gene lost 0 bases, with 10 bases spanning the gap. Germline values: CDR1 MNHEY, CDR2 SMNVEV (reference sequence). The CDR3 covers 12 residues. The CDR3: CASGGVNTEAFF. In nucleotides, the CDR3 is TGTGCCTCCGGAGGGGTGAACACTGAAGCTTTCTTT.